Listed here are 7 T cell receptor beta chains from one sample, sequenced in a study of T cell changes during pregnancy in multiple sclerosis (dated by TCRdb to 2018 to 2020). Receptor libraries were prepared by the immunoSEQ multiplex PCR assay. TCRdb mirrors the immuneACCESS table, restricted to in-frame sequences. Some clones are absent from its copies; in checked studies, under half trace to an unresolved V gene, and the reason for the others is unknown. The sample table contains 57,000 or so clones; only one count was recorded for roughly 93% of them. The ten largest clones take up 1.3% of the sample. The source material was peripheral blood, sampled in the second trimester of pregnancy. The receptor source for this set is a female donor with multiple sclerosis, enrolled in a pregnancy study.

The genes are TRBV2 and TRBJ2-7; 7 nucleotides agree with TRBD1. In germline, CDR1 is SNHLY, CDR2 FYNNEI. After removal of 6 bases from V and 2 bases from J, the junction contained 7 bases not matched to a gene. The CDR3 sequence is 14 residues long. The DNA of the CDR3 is TGTGCCAGCAGCCGTACAGGGGCTCCCTACGAGCAGTACTTC. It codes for CASSRTGAPYEQYF. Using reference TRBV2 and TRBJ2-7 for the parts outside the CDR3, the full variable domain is EPEVTQTPSHQVTQMGQEVILRCVPISNHLYFYWYRQILGQKVEFLVSFYNNEISEKSEIFDDQFSVERPDGSNFTLKIRSTKLEDSAMYFCASSRTGAPYEQYFGPGTRLTVT.

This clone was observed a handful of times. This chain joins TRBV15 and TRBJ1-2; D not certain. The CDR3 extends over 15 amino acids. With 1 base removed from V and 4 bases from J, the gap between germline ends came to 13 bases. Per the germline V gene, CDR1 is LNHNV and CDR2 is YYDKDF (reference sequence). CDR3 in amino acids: CATSRGGHEGYGYTF. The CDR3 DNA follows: TGTGCCACCAGCAGAGGTGGGCATGAGGGCTATGGCTACACCTTC.

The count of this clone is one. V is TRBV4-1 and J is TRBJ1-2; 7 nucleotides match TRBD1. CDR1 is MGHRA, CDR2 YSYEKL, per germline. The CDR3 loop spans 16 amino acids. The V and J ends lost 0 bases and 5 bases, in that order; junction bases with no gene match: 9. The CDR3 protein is CASSQDPGQDTYGYTF. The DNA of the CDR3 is TGCGCCAGCAGCCAAGATCCAGGACAGGATACATATGGCTACACCTTC.

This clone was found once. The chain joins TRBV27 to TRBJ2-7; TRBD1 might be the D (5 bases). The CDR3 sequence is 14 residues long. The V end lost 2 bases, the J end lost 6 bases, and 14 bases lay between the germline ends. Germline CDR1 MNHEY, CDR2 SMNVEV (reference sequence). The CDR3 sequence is CASSLLGVISEQYF. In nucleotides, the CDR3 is TGTGCCAGCAGTTTACTAGGGGTAATCTCCGAGCAGTACTTC.

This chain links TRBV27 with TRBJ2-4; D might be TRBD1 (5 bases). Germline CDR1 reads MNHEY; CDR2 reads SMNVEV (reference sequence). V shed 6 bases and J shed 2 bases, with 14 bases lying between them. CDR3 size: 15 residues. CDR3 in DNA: TGTGCCAGCAGACCCGCAGGGTTAACCAAAAACATTCAGTACTTC. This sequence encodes CASRPAGLTKNIQYF.

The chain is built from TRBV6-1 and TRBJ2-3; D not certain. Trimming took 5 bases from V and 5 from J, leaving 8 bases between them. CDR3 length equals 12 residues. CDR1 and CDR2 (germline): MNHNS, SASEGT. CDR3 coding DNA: TGTGCCAGCAGTTATACAGAAGATACGCAGTATTTT. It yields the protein CASSYTEDTQYF.

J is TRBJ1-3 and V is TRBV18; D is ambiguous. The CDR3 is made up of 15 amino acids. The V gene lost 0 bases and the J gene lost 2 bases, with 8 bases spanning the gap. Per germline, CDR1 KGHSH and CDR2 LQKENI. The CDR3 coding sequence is TGTGCCAGCTCACCACCTGGAGGGCCTGGAAACACCATATATTTT. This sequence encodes CASSPPGGPGNTIYF.